Listed here is a single T cell receptor beta chain. Its binding antigen is unknown. The input lacks base qualities; no much larger clone sits a single base away. The data originate from a study of graft-versus-host responses after intestinal transplantation (dated by TCRdb to about 2021). At the level of the whole study: Recipients received multivisceral, liver-intestinal, or isolated intestinal transplants. All recipients received anti-thymocyte globulin induction followed by maintenance tacrolimus and steroids for 3 to 4 years. After intestinal transplantation, graft-versus-host and host-versus-graft alloreactive T cell clones in the graft, circulation and bone marrow were tracked using bulk TCR-beta CDR3 sequencing. To identify alloreactive clones, pre-transplant mixed lymphocyte reaction products were sequenced and compared with unstimulated pre-transplant donor and recipient T cells. Of the 20 to 25 intestinal transplant recipients enrolled in the cohort, one of whom was a retransplant, a few patients without pretransplant specimens were excluded. Donor T cell macrochimerism was defined as a peak of at least 4% donor T cells among recipient peripheral blood mononuclear cells. Instead of going to the commercial service, samples from a few later patients were sequenced in-house on an Illumina MiSeq and processed with MiXCR. Findings and caveats that apply to the study as a whole: High GvH to HvG T cell clonal ratios were observed in the allografts of patients with donor T cell macrochimerism. GvH clones turned up in recipient bone marrow, with some appearing earlier in ileal mucosa or blood, a pattern consistent with an intestinal mucosal origin. The relatively low number and heterogeneity of intestinal transplant patients limited the conclusions. Early after transplant, peak levels of circulating GvH clones were associated with declines in HvG clones.

V lost 5 bases and J lost 4 bases, and the count of bases not matched to a germline gene is 10. From the germline V gene (reference sequence), CDR1 is GTSNPN and CDR2 is SVGIG. From the cysteine through the phenylalanine, the CDR3 covers 14 amino acids. Only the CDR3 DNA is retained, 42 bases long and in frame from the first base. The library was built by means of the immunoSEQ multiplex PCR assay. For most patients, genomic DNA was isolated using the Qiagen DNeasy Blood and Tissue Kit and was shipped frozen to Adaptive Biotechnologies for TCR sequencing. For most patients, high-throughput TCR-beta CDR3 sequencing of genomic DNA was performed by Adaptive Biotechnologies. Regarding the original processing steps: Adaptive's ImmunoSEQ software supplied the TCR sequencing data for 18 patients, while MiXCR and VDJtools were used to process three other patients. To correct CD4 versus CD8 sorting errors, sequences present in both subsets at a frequency ratio below 5:1 were removed. CDR3 nucleotide sequences shared between donor and recipient were removed because the origin of such sequences could not be assigned. At least 2-fold expansion over unstimulated cells and a minimum CFSE-low frequency of 0.002% (template counts) or 0.001% (read counts) were required for clones to be classified as alloreactive. Clones detected in sequenced pre-transplant spleen, lymph node, or MLR CFSE-low populations of the donor or recipient were defined as mappable. The cumulative frequency of alloreactive clones was calculated as a percentage of all sequences, weighted by copy number. The source is immuneACCESS, and TCRdb retained only in-frame sequences with V and J called. Part of the clones is not carried over; for the studies checked, unresolved V genes explain less than half of this, and the remainder is unexplained. The DNA was the basis for D and trimming; V, J and clone size are from that table. This sample gives 40,000 or so clones in total; roughly 92% of them show up just once. The ten biggest clones cover approximately 20% of the sample.

The time point label corresponds to: cells obtained before transplantation from donor or recipient. CD3+CD4+ and CD3+CD8+ populations were FACS-sorted from unstimulated pre-transplant donor and recipient cells taken from spleen or lymph nodes. The TCR originated in a human donor who was the organ donor for an intestinal transplant. This specimen consisted of unstimulated CD8+ T cells sorted from spleen or lymph node cells, obtained before transplant. In this chain, TRBV30 is recombined with TRBJ1-2; 7 of the junction bases match TRBD1. The sequenced DNA: TGTGCCTGGTGGGGGGGGGACAGAGTCTATGGCTACACCTTC. This is translated as CAWWGGDRVYGYTF.